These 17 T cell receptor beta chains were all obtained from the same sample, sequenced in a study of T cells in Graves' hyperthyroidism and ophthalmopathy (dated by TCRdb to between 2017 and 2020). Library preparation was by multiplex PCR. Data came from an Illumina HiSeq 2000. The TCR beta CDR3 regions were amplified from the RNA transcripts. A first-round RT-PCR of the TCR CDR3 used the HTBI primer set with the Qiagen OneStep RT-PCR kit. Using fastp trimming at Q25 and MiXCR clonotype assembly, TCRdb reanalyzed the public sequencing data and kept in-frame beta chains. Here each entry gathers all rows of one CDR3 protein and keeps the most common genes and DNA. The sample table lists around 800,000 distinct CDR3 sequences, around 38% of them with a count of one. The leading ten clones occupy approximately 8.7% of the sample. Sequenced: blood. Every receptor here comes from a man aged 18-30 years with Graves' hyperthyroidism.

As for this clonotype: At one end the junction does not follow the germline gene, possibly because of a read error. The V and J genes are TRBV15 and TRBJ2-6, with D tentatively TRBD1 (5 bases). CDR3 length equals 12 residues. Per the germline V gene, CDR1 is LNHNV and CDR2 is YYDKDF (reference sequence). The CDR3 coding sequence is TGTGCCACCAGCCAAATGGGGCAGGGCCAGGCTTTC. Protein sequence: CATSQMGQGQAF.

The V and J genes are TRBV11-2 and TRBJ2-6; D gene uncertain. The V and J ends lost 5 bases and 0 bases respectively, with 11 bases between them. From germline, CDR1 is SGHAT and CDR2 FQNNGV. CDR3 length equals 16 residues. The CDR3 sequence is CASSLIGYSGANVLTF. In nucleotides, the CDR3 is TGTGCCAGCAGCCTCATCGGTTACTCTGGGGCCAACGTCCTGACTTTC.

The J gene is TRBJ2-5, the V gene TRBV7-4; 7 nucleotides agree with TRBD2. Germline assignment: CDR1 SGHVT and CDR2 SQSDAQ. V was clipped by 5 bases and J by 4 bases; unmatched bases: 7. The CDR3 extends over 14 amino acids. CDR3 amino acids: CASSQGLVRETQYF. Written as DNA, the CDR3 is TGTGCCAGCAGCCAAGGACTAGTAAGAGAGACCCAGTACTTC.

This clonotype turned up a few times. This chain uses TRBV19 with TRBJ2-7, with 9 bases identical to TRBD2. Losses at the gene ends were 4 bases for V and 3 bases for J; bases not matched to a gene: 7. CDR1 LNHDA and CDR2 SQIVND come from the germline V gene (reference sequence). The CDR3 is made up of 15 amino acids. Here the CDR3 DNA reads TGTGCCAGTAGTAATCCGGCTAGCGGGGTCTACGAGCAGTACTTC. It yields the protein CASSNPASGVYEQYF. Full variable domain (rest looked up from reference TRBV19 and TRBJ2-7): DGGITQSPKYLFRKEGQNVTLSCEQNLNHDAMYWYRQDPGQGLRLIYYSQIVNDFQKGDIAEGYSVSREKKESFPLTVTSAQKNPTAFYLCASSNPASGVYEQYFGPGTRLTVT.

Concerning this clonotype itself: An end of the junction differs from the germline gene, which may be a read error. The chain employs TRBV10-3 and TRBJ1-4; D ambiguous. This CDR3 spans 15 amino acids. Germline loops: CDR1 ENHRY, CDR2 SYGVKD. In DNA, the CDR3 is TGTGCCACCGGCCCCCTACCGGCATCTATGGAAACACTGTTTTTT. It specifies CATGPLPASMETLFF.

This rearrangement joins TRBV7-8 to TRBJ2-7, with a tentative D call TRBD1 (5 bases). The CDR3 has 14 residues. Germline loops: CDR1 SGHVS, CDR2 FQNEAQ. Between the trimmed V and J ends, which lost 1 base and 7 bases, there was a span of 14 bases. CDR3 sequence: CASSLEGMGQEQYF. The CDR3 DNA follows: TGTGCCAGCAGCTTAGAGGGGATGGGCCAAGAGCAGTACTTC.

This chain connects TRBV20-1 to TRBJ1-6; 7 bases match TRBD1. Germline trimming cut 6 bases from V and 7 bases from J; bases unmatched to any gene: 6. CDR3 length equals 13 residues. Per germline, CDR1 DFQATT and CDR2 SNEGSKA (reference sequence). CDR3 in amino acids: CSAPRGHNSPLHF. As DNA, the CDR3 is TGCAGTGCCCCAAGGGGGCACAATTCACCCCTCCACTTT.

CDR3: CSLTGDGGELFF. The CDR3, as DNA: TGCAGCTTGACAGGGGACGGCGGGGAGCTGTTTTTT. The chain uses TRBV29-1 and TRBJ2-2; 8 bases line up with TRBD1. J lost 7 bases, V lost 8 bases, and 6 bases had no gene match. Germline loops: CDR1 SQVTM, CDR2 ANQGSEA. CDR3 length: 12 amino acids.

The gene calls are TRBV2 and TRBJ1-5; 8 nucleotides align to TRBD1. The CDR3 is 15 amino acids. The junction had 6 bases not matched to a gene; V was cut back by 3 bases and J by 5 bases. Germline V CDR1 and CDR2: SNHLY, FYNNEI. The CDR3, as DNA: TGTGCCAGCAGTGAGAATCCGACAGGGGATCAGCCCCAGCATTTT. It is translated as CASSENPTGDQPQHF.

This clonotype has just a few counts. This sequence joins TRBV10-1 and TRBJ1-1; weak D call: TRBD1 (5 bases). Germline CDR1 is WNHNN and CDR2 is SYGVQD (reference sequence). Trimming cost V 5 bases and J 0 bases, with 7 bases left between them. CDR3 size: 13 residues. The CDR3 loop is CASSRDVNTEAFF. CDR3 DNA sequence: TGCGCCAGCAGTCGGGACGTGAACACTGAAGCTTTCTTT.

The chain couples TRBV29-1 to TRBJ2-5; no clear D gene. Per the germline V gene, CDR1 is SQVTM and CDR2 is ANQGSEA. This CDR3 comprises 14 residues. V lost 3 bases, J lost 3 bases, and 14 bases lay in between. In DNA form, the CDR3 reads TGCAGCGTTGACCTCAGGAACACTGAAGAGACCCAGTACTTC. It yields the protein CSVDLRNTEETQYF.

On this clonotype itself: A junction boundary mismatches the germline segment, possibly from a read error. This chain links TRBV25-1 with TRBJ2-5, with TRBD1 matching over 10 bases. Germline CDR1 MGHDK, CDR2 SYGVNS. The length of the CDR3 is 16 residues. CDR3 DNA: TGCGCCAGCAGTGCTAGAGATGGGACAGGGGACGAGACCCAGTACTTC. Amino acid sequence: CASSARDGTGDETQYF.

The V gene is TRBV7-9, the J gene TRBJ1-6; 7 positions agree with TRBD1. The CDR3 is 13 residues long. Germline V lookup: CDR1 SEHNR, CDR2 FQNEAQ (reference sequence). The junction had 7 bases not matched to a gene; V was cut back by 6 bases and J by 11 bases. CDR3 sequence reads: CASRPGTETPLHF. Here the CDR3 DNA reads TGTGCCAGCAGACCCGGGACAGAGACACCCCTCCACTTT.

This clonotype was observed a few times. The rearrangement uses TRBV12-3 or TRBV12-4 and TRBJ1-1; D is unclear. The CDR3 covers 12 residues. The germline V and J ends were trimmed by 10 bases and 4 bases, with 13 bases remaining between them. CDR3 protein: CAIGWVATEAFF. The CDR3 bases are TGTGCCATCGGATGGGTGGCCACTGAAGCTTTCTTT.

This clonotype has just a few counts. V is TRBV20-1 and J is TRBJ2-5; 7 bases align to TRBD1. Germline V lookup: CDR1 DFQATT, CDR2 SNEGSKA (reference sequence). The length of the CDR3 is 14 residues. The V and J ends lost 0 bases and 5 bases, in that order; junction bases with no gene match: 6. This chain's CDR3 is CSARDLTGSETQYF. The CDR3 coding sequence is TGCAGTGCTAGAGATCTGACAGGGTCTGAGACCCAGTACTTC.

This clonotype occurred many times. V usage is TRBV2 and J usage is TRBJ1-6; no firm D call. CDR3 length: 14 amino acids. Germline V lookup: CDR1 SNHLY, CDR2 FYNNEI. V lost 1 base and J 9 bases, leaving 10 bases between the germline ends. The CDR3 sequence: CASSEGVNGSPLHF. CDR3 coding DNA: TGTGCCAGCAGTGAAGGGGTTAATGGTTCACCCCTCCACTTT.

CDR3: CSARDVSGTFETQYF. CDR3 bases: TGCAGTGCTAGAGATGTCTCAGGGACTTTTGAGACCCAGTACTTC. The chain joins TRBV20-1 to TRBJ2-5; D may be TRBD2 (6 bases). In germline, CDR1 is DFQATT, CDR2 SNEGSKA (reference sequence). This CDR3 region has 15 residues. Trimming stripped 0 bases from V and 5 bases from J, with 16 bases between.